This T cell receptor beta chain was documented in a study of T cells in tuberculosis. Study-wide background: In South Africa, adults with active tuberculosis were compared with IGRA-negative and latently infected IGRA-positive adolescents. Points from the study as a whole: A GMM-specific repertoire classifier reached approximately 90% accuracy, AUROC approximately 0.9. Active tuberculosis TCR-alpha repertoires lay closer to GMM-specific TCRs than IGRA-negative controls, suggesting clonal expansion.

Here immunoSEQ multiplex PCR was the method, and the copy in TCRdb shows in-frame clones only, minus some. The sample includes tens of thousands of clones, just under 95% of them seen just once. On average roughly 100,000 T cells per donor were immunosequenced. In the case of this clone: Its target is not known.

Unmatched junction bases numbered 4, after V lost 4 bases and J lost 12 bases. The CDR3 loop spans 11 amino acids. The germline gives CDR1 SEHNR, CDR2 FQNEAQ (reference sequence). The clonotype was recovered from a donor aged 5-35 years with latent tuberculosis or without tuberculosis infection. Some clones in this sample may be carry-over from other donors' samples. V and J are TRBV7-9 and TRBJ2-5, with 8 bases matching TRBD1. Sequencing was done on a sample of PBMCs. CDR3 nucleotide sequence: TGTGCCAGCAGCTCCGGGACAGGAAAGTACTTC. Its translation: CASSSGTGKYF.